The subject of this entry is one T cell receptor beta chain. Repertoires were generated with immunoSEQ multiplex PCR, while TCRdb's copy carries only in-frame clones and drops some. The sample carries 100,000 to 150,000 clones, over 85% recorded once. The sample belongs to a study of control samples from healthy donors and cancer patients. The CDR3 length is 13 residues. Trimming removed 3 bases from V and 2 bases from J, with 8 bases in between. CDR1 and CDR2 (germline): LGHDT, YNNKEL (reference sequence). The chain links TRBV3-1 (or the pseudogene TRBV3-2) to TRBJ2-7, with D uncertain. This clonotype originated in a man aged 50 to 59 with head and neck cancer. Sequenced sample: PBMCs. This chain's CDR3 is CASSQRLAYEQYF. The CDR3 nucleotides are TGTGCCAGCAGCCAGCGTCTAGCCTACGAGCAGTACTTC.